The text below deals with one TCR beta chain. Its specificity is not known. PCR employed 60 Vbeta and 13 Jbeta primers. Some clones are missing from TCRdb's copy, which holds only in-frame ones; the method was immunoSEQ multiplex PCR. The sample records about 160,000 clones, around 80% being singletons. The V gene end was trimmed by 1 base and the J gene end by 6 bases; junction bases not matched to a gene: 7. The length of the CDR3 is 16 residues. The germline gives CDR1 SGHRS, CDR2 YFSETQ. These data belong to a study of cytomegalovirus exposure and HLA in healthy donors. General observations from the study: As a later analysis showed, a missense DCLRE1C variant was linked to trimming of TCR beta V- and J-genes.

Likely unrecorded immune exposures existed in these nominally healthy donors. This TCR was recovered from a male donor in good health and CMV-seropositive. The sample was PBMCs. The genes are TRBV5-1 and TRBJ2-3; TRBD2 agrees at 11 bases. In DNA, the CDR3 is TGCGCCAGCAGCTTGACTAGCGGGAGTGTCCGGGATACGCAGTATTTT. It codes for CASSLTSGSVRDTQYF. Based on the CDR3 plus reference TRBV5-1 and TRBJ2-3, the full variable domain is KAGVTQTPRYLIKTRGQQVTLSCSPISGHRSVSWYQQTPGQGLQFLFEYFSETQRNKGNFPGRFSGRQFSNSRSEMNVSTLELGDSALYLCASSLTSGSVRDTQYFGPGTRLTVL.